This paragraph reports one T cell receptor (beta chain). Its antigen is as yet unknown. This same CDR3 is encoded by further DNA sequences in the sample. The test was conducted at deep level. Only in-frame clones appear in the TCRdb table, and some are missing; sequencing was by immunoSEQ multiplex PCR. The repertoire holds approximately 980,000 clones, with approximately 80% as singletons. This sample was taken from a study of shared clonotypes between healthy human individuals. The germline V gene has CDR1 SNHLY and CDR2 FYNNEI. This CDR3 is built from 11 residues. V dropped 6 bases and J dropped 5 bases, with 7 bases sitting between them. Study-wide points: Against clonotypes common to all four donors, non-shared ones had lower generation probabilities.

The chain recombines TRBV2 with TRBJ2-5; TRBD2 might be the D (5 bases). The clonotype originates from a man aged 18 to 29 in good health. Sequencing input: memory CD4+ T cells sorted from blood. The subset: CD45RA-negative fraction. The CDR3 nucleotides read TGTGCCAGCAGCGAGCGGGAGACCCAGTACTTC. As protein: CASSERETQYF.